The 27 T cell receptor beta chains listed next were all sequenced from one sample in a study of OX40 agonist ivuxolimab in advanced cancers. Sequenced by immunoSEQ multiplex PCR; TCRdb stores in-frame clones only, minus some. The repertoire holds tens of thousands of clones, with 80% to 90% as singletons. Sample: CD4+ or CD8+ T cells sorted from blood, taken in a trial of the OX40 agonist ivuxolimab. These receptors originate from an adult with an advanced solid tumor such as melanoma, head and neck, liver or kidney cancer.

The chain links TRBV10-2 to TRBJ2-7, with D possibly matching TRBD1 (6 bases). Germline V lookup: CDR1 WSHSY, CDR2 SAAADI. The V and J ends lost 6 bases and 3 bases respectively, with 12 bases between them. This CDR3 is 13 amino acids long. CDR3 loop: CASSVQGLYEQYF. The CDR3 nucleotides read TGCGCCAGCAGCGTTCAGGGGCTCTACGAGCAGTACTTC.

The chain joins TRBV28 to TRBJ1-5; D unclear. This CDR3 spans 13 amino acids. Trimming removed 4 bases from V and 7 bases from J, with 11 bases in between. Germline CDR1 and CDR2: MDHEN and SYDVKM. DNA of the CDR3: TGTGCCAGCAGTTGGAACAAGGAGCAGCCCCAGCATTTT. Its protein is CASSWNKEQPQHF.

This chain links TRBV28 with TRBJ1-1; D is perhaps TRBD1 (6 bases). The V gene's germline CDR1 is MDHEN and CDR2 SYDVKM. Trimming shortened V by 5 bases and J by 6 bases, and 16 bases separated the two germline ends. This CDR3 is 14 amino acids long. The CDR3 nucleotides are TGTGCCAGCAGTCTAGGGGGGGCGCCCGCTGAAGCTTTCTTT. Translated, it gives CASSLGGAPAEAFF.

This clone has only a few counts. The genes are TRBV30 and TRBJ2-5; no clear D. Trimming removed 1 base from V and 3 bases from J, with 6 bases in between. The CDR3 spans 12 residues. Germline values: CDR1 GTSNPN, CDR2 SVGIG (reference sequence). This CDR3 reads CAWSGYKETQYF. For the CDR3, the DNA is TGTGCCTGGAGTGGATACAAAGAGACCCAGTACTTC.

The chain is built from TRBV10-3 and TRBJ1-1, with 8 bases identical to TRBD1. The germline CDR1 and CDR2 sequences are ENHRY and SYGVKD. V shed 5 bases, J shed 4 bases, and the junction held 9 bases outside the gene matches. CDR3 length: 15 amino acids. CDR3 sequence reads: CAISTGTGGGTEAFF. CDR3 DNA sequence: TGTGCCATCAGTACTGGGACAGGAGGAGGCACTGAAGCTTTCTTT.

The chain has TRBV13 and TRBJ2-1; a possible D gene is TRBD2 (5 bases). The CDR3 extends over 14 amino acids. V was shortened by 6 bases and J by 1 base, with 10 bases between the two germline ends. Germline values: CDR1 PRHDT, CDR2 FYEKMQ (reference sequence). The CDR3 sequence is CASRAETSYNEQFF. The CDR3 DNA sequence: TGTGCCAGCAGAGCGGAGACTTCCTACAATGAGCAGTTCTTC.

The chain joins TRBV7-9 to TRBJ1-3; D call uncertain. Germline V gene sequence: CDR1 SEHNR, CDR2 FQNEAQ (reference sequence). This CDR3 contains 16 residues. V lost 1 base, J lost 1 base, and 11 bases lay in between. CDR3 region: CASSLGFLDSGNTIYF. For the CDR3, the DNA is TGTGCCAGCAGCTTAGGGTTTTTGGATTCTGGAAACACCATATATTTT.

The rearrangement uses TRBV28 and TRBJ2-4; a weak D match, TRBD2 (6 bases). Germline lookup yields CDR1 MDHEN and CDR2 SYDVKM. V lost 5 bases, J lost 2 bases, and 19 bases lay in between. This CDR3 region has 17 residues. The CDR3 region is CASSPNPRRGPKNIQYF. The DNA for the CDR3 is TGTGCCAGCAGTCCTAACCCAAGGAGGGGCCCCAAAAACATTCAGTACTTC.

The chain recombines TRBV7-3 with TRBJ2-5; 11 nucleotides agree with TRBD2. CDR3 length equals 15 residues. V was pared by 2 bases and J by 1 base, with 0 bases of the junction left unmatched. Germline V gene data show CDR1 as SGHTA and CDR2 as FQGTGA. The CDR3 sequence is CASSLGLAGQETQYF. For the CDR3, the DNA is TGTGCCAGCAGCTTAGGACTAGCGGGCCAAGAGACCCAGTACTTC.

This rearrangement joins TRBV5-4 to TRBJ2-2, with D perhaps TRBD1 (6 bases). Trimming shortened V by 3 bases and J by 7 bases, and 10 bases separated the two germline ends. The CDR3 consists of 13 residues. Germline V lookup: CDR1 SGHNT, CDR2 YYREEE (reference sequence). The CDR3, as DNA: TGTGCCAGCAGCTCCGGACAGATCGGGGAGCTGTTTTTT. Amino acids: CASSSGQIGELFF. The full variable domain, completed using reference TRBV5-4 and TRBJ2-2, is ETGVTQSPTHLIKTRGQQVTLRCSSQSGHNTVSWYQQALGQGPQFIFQYYREEENGRGNFPPRFSGLQFPNYSSELNVNALELDDSALYLCASSSGQIGELFFGEGSRLTVL.

This chain joins TRBV29-1 and TRBJ2-7; D not resolved. Looked up from germline, CDR1 is SQVTM and CDR2 is ANQGSEA. This CDR3 region has 12 residues. Trimming left V 5 bases short and J 4 bases short, with 12 bases between. CDR3 sequence (DNA): TGCAGCGTTAGGGTCCTGGGATACGAGCAGTACTTC. Protein: CSVRVLGYEQYF.

The rearrangement links TRBV13 to TRBJ2-1, with a weak D call TRBD2 (7 bases). This CDR3 is built from 16 residues. Per the germline V gene, CDR1 is PRHDT and CDR2 is FYEKMQ (reference sequence). With 0 bases removed from V and 15 bases from J, the gap between germline ends came to 24 bases. The CDR3 bases are TGTGCCAGCAGCTTAGGTACCCCTGGGGGGGCTTCCAATGTGTTCTTC. It codes for CASSLGTPGGASNVFF.

CDR3 protein: CASSLTGPVANANYGNTIYF. The CDR3 region has the DNA TGTGCCAGCAGCTTAACAGGGCCGGTTGCTAACGCTAATTACGGAAACACCATATATTTT. The J gene is TRBJ1-3, the V gene TRBV7-8, with D perhaps matching TRBD1 (6 bases). Germline assignment: CDR1 SGHVS and CDR2 FQNEAQ. The CDR3 contains 20 residues. Trimming took 2 bases from V and 4 from J, leaving 27 bases between them.

The V call is TRBV10-3, the J call TRBJ2-3, with 9 bases aligning to TRBD2. This CDR3 region has 17 residues. The ends lost 3 bases at V and 5 bases at J; junction bases unmatched: 12. Germline V gene sequence: CDR1 ENHRY, CDR2 SYGVKD. The CDR3, as DNA: TGTGCCATCAGTGAACGTGGGGGACTAGCCCAGGGAGATACGCAGTATTTT. It translates to CAISERGGLAQGDTQYF.

This clone was seen a single time. This CDR3 is also generated by other DNA sequences in the sample. The V call is TRBV9, the J call TRBJ2-2; maybe TRBD2 (7 bases). Trimming stripped 5 bases from V and 7 bases from J, with 15 bases between. The CDR3 consists of 14 residues. Germline CDR1 SGDLS, CDR2 YYNGEE. The CDR3 nucleotides are TGTGCCAGCAGTGTTTCAGGGGAGGGCGGGGAGCTGTTTTTT. This sequence encodes CASSVSGEGGELFF.

The chain couples TRBV13 to TRBJ2-1; weak D call: TRBD1 (5 bases). Germline V gene lookup returns CDR1 PRHDT and CDR2 FYEKMQ (reference sequence). This CDR3 spans 18 amino acids. The ends were cut back, 5 bases at V and 2 bases at J, with 22 bases in the middle. The CDR3 loop reads CASSPQDRQSHTYNEQFF. CDR3 nucleotide sequence: TGTGCCAGCAGCCCACAGGACCGACAGTCTCACACCTACAATGAGCAGTTCTTC. The variable domain in full, completed from reference TRBV13 and TRBJ2-1, reads AAGVIQSPRHLIKEKRETATLKCYPIPRHDTVYWYQQGPGQDPQFLISFYEKMQSDKGSIPDRFSAQQFSDYHSELNMSSLELGDSALYFCASSPQDRQSHTYNEQFFGPGTRLTVL.

The chain combines TRBV5-1 with TRBJ2-2; tentatively, D is TRBD1 (6 bases). CDR1 SGHRS and CDR2 YFSETQ come from the germline V gene. The CDR3 sequence is 16 residues long. V lost 3 bases and J lost 3, with 15 bases in between. In DNA form, the CDR3 reads TGCGCCAGCAGCTCGGGCAGGGGTTTTGACACCGGGGAGCTGTTTTTT. It is translated as CASSSGRGFDTGELFF.

The CDR3 nucleotides are TGTGCCAGTAGCAGAGGACAGGGCGGAGATACGCAGTATTTT. It specifies CASSRGQGGDTQYF. The J gene is TRBJ2-3, the V gene TRBV19; 8 bases line up with TRBD1. Trimming cost V 6 bases and J 5 bases; bases outside gene matches: 7. The CDR3 covers 14 residues. Germline loops: CDR1 LNHDA, CDR2 SQIVND (reference sequence).

The chain employs TRBV19 and TRBJ2-2, with D maybe TRBD1 (6 bases). The CDR3 runs to 19 residues. Trimming stripped 5 bases from V and 4 bases from J, with 26 bases between. Germline CDR1 and CDR2: LNHDA and SQIVND (reference sequence). The CDR3 here is CASSGLQGSTSSLTGELFF. DNA for the CDR3: TGTGCCAGTAGTGGCCTGCAGGGGTCAACCTCCTCTCTCACCGGGGAGCTGTTTTTT.

The CDR3 DNA is TGTGCCAGCAGCACCGGACTGGGTGGCTACACCTTC. Protein product: CASSTGLGGYTF. This chain links TRBV13 with TRBJ1-2; D gene uncertain. The CDR3 is 12 amino acids. The germline gives CDR1 PRHDT, CDR2 FYEKMQ (reference sequence). Trimming removed 5 bases at V and 7 bases at J, with 11 bases between.

CDR3 protein: CASSLGQLTDTQYF. The CDR3 bases are TGCGCCAGCAGCTTGGGACAGCTCACAGATACGCAGTATTTT. The V gene is TRBV5-1, the J gene TRBJ2-3; TRBD1 is a possible D gene (5 bases). Germline-derived CDR1 and CDR2 are SGHRS and YFSETQ. There are 14 residues in the CDR3. V dropped 0 bases and J dropped 2 bases, with 7 bases sitting between them.

The CDR3 sequence: CASSQDGGGSGTDTQYF. CDR3 bases: TGCGCCAGCAGCCAAGACGGGGGGGGCAGCGGCACAGATACGCAGTATTTT. This chain connects TRBV4-1 to TRBJ2-3, with 8 bases fitting TRBD2. Germline assignment: CDR1 MGHRA and CDR2 YSYEKL. This CDR3 region has 17 residues. The ends lost 0 bases at V and 1 base at J; junction bases unmatched: 6.

The chain recombines TRBV7-2 with TRBJ2-1; a weak D match, TRBD2 (5 bases). Germline V gene data show CDR1 as SGHTA and CDR2 as FQGNSA. The germline V and J ends were trimmed by 6 bases and 9 bases, with 18 bases remaining between them. The CDR3 contains 14 residues. DNA for the CDR3: TGTGCCAGCAGATGGGTTTCAAGCGGCAGTGAGCAGTTCTTC. It codes for CASRWVSSGSEQFF. Full variable domain (rest looked up from reference TRBV7-2 and TRBJ2-1): GAGVSQSPSNKVTEKGKDVELRCDPISGHTALYWYRQSLGQGLEFLIYFQGNSAPDKSGLPSDRFSAERTGGSVSTLTIQRTQQEDSAVYLCASRWVSSGSEQFFGPGTRLTVL.

The chain is built from TRBV5-1 and TRBJ1-1; D is unresolved. The germline V gene encodes CDR1 SGHRS and CDR2 YFSETQ. The CDR3 has 15 residues. V was pared by 1 base and J by 2 bases, with 12 bases between. In nucleotides, the CDR3 is TGCGCCAGCAGCTTGACGACCACGGGAAACACTGAAGCTTTCTTT. It codes for CASSLTTTGNTEAFF.

The chain uses TRBV29-1 and TRBJ1-1; D not certain. The CDR3 loop spans 15 amino acids. The ends were cut back, 4 bases at V and 6 bases at J, with 21 bases in the middle. Germline lookup yields CDR1 SQVTM and CDR2 ANQGSEA. The CDR3 here is CSVVPYLDKTAEAFF. For the CDR3, the DNA is TGCAGCGTTGTCCCGTATCTCGACAAGACCGCTGAAGCTTTCTTT.

The genes are TRBV7-9 and TRBJ1-4; possibly TRBD1 for D (6 bases). This CDR3 spans 16 amino acids. CDR1 SEHNR and CDR2 FQNEAQ come from the germline V gene (reference sequence). Trimming took off 1 base at V and 8 bases at J, with 17 bases between the two ends. CDR3 bases: TGTGCCAGCAGCTTAGTTTTTTCAGGGGATTTAGAAAAACTGTTTTTT. Its protein is CASSLVFSGDLEKLFF.

The rearrangement joins TRBV5-6 to TRBJ2-5; D call uncertain. The CDR3 extends over 16 amino acids. The ends were cut back, 2 bases at V and 5 bases at J, with 19 bases in the middle. Germline values: CDR1 SGHDT, CDR2 YYEEEE. CDR3 sequence (DNA): TGTGCCAGCAGCTTCCGAGCCGGGCTAACCCTGGAGACCCAGTACTTC. It is translated as CASSFRAGLTLETQYF.